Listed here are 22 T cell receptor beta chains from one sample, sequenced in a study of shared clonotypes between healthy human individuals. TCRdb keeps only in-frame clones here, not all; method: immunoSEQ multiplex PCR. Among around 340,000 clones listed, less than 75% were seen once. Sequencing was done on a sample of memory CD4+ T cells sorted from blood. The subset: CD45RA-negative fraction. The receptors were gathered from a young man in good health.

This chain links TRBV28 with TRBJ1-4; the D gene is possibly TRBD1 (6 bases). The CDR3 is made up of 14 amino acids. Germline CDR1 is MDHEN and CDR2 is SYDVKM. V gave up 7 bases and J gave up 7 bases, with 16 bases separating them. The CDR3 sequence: CASIKTGSIEKLFF. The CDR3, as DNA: TGTGCCAGCATCAAGACAGGCTCTATTGAAAAACTGTTTTTT.

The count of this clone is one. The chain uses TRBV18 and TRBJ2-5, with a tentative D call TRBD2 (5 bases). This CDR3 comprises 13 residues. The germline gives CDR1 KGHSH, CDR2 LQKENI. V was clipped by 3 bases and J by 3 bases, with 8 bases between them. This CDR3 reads CASSPTGKETQYF. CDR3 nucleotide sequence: TGTGCCAGCTCACCTACGGGGAAAGAGACCCAGTACTTC.

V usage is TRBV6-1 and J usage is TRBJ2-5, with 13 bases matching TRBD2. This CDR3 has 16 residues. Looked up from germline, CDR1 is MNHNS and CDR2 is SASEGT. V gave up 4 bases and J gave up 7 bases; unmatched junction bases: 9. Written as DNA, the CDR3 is TGTGCCAGCAGTGGAGTAGGACTAGCGGGAGTTGGGACCCAGTACTTC. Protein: CASSGVGLAGVGTQYF.

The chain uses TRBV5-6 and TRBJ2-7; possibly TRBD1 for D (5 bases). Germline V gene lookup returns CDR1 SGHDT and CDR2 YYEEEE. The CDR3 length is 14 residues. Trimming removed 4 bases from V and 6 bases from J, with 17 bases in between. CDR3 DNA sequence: TGTGCCAGCAGCCGATCTGGACAAAGAGGCGAGCAGTACTTC. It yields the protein CASSRSGQRGEQYF.

The CDR3 DNA follows: TGTGCCAGCCTCTTAGAAACCAGTATTACCGGGGAGCTGTTTTTT. This gives the protein CASLLETSITGELFF. The V call is TRBV6-1, the J call TRBJ2-2, with D hard to call. The germline V gene encodes CDR1 MNHNS and CDR2 SASEGT. The ends were cut back, 8 bases at V and 5 bases at J, with 18 bases in the middle. The CDR3 totals 15 residues.

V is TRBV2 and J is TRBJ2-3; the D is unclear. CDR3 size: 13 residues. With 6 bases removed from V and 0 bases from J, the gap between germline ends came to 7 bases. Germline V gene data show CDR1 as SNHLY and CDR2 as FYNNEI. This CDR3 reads CASRGPSTDTQYF. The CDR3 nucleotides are TGTGCCAGCAGAGGGCCAAGCACAGATACGCAGTATTTT.

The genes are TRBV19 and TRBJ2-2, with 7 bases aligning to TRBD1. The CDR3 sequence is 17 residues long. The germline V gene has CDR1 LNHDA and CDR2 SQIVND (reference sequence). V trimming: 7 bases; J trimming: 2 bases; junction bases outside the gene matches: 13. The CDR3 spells CASNWAGTADNTGELFF. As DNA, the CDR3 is TGTGCCAGTAATTGGGCCGGGACAGCAGATAACACCGGGGAGCTGTTTTTT.

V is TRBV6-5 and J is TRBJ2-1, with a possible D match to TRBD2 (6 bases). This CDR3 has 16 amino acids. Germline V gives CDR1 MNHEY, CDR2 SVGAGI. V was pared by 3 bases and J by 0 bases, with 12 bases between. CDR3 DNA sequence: TGTGCCAGCAGTTATAGACTAGAGAGCTCCTACAATGAGCAGTTCTTC. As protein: CASSYRLESSYNEQFF.

The CDR3: CASSLRASSSEQYF. CDR3 DNA sequence: TGTGCCAGCAGTTTGCGGGCAAGCTCCTCGGAGCAGTACTTC. The rearrangement joins TRBV28 to TRBJ2-7, with D possibly being TRBD2 (5 bases). The CDR3 is made up of 14 amino acids. V lost 3 bases, J lost 7 bases, and 16 bases lay in between. Per germline, CDR1 MDHEN and CDR2 SYDVKM.

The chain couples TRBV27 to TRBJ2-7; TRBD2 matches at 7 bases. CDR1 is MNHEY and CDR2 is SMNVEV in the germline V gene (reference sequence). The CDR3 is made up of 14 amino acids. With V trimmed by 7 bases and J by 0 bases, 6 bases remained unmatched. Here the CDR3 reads CASKILADSYEQYF. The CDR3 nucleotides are TGTGCCAGCAAAATCCTAGCGGACTCCTACGAGCAGTACTTC.

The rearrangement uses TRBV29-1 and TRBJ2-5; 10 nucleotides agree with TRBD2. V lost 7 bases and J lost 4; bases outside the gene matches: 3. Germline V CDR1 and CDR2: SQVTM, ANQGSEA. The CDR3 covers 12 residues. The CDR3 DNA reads TGCAGCGCAGGACTAGCGGTAGAGACCCAGTACTTC. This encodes CSAGLAVETQYF.

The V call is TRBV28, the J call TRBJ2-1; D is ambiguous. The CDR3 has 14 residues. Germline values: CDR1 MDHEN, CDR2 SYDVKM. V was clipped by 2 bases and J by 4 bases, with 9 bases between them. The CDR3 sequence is CASSLVPRYNEQFF. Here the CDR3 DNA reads TGTGCCAGCAGTTTAGTCCCCAGGTACAATGAGCAGTTCTTC.

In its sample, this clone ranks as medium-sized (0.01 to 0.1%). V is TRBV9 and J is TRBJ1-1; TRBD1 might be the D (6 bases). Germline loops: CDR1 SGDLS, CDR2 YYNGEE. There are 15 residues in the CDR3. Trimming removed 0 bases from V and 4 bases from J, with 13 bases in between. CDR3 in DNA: TGTGCCAGCAGCGTAGCGTCAGGGGAGGGCACTGAAGCTTTCTTT. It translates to CASSVASGEGTEAFF.

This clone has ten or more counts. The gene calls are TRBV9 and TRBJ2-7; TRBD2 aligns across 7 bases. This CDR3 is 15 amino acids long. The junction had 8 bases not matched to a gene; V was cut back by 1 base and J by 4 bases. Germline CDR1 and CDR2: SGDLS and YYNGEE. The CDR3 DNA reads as TGTGCCAGCAGCGTACTAGCGGACTACGGGTACGAGCAGTACTTC. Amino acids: CASSVLADYGYEQYF.

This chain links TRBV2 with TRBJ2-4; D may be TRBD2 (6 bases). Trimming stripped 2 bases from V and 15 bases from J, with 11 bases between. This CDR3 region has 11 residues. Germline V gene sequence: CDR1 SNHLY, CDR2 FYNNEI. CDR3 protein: CASSEKAGRYF. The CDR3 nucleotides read TGTGCCAGCAGTGAAAAGGCGGGGCGGTACTTC.

The CDR3 DNA reads as TGTGCCAGCAGTAGTCGGGACAGGGTATACAATGAGCAGTTCTTC. The encoded protein is CASSSRDRVYNEQFF. The genes are TRBV2 and TRBJ2-1; 9 nucleotides align to TRBD1. This CDR3 has 15 amino acids. The ends lost 5 bases at V and 4 bases at J; junction bases unmatched: 6. Looked up from germline, CDR1 is SNHLY and CDR2 is FYNNEI.

The CDR3: CASSVELAGGEQFF. The CDR3 DNA sequence: TGTGCCAGCAGCGTTGAGCTAGCGGGAGGGGAGCAGTTCTTC. This chain joins TRBV9 and TRBJ2-1, with 12 bases aligning to TRBD2. CDR3 size: 14 residues. The germline V gene has CDR1 SGDLS and CDR2 YYNGEE. The trim removed 2 bases at V and 10 bases at J, leaving 4 bases unmatched.

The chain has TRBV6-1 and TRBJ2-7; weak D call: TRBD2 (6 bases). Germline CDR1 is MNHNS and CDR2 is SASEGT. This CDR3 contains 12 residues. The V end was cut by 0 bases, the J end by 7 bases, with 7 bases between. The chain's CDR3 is CASSEAGGEQYF. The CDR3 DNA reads TGTGCCAGCAGTGAAGCGGGAGGTGAGCAGTACTTC.

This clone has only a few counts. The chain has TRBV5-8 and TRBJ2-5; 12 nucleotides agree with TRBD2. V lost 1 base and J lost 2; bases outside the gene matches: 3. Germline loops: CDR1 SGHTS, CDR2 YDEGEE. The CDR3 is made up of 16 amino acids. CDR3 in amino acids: CASSLIGLAGQETQYF. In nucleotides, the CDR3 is TGTGCCAGCAGCTTGATCGGACTAGCGGGACAAGAGACCCAGTACTTC.

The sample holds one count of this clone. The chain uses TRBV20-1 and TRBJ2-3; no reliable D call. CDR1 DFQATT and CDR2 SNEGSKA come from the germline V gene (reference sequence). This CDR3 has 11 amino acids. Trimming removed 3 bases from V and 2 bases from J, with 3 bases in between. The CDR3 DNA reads TGCAGTGCTAGGGCCACAGATACGCAGTATTTT. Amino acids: CSARATDTQYF.

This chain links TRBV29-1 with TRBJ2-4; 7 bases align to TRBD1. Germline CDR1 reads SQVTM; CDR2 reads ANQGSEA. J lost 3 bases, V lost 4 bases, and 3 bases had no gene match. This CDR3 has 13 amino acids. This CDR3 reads CSVGGGNKNIQYF. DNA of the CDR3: TGCAGCGTTGGAGGGGGCAACAAAAACATTCAGTACTTC.

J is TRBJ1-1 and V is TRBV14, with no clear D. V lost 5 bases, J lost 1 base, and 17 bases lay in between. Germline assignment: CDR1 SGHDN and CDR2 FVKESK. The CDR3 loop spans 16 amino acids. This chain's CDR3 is CASSSHVGVGNTEAFF. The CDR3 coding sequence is TGTGCCAGCAGCTCCCACGTTGGGGTGGGGAACACTGAAGCTTTCTTT.